The rows below give T cell receptor beta chains drawn from one sample of a study of T cell changes during pregnancy in multiple sclerosis. Sequencing was performed with immunoSEQ multiplex PCR; in TCRdb, only in-frame clones are kept and a portion is missing. The sample contains fewer than 85,000 clones, around nine tenths of which appear only once. The sequencing here drew on peripheral blood, taken in the second trimester of pregnancy. The receptor set was obtained from a female donor with multiple sclerosis, enrolled in a pregnancy study. Each CDR3 is given with its conserved first and last residue. D genes are given only for firm matches. Only part of the rows carry a size: once, few, many, or a class if the clone is expanded.

>TRBD1|TRBV27|NA|TRBJ2-2
TGTGCCAGCAGTAGCGGGACAGGGGTATGGGAGCTGTTTTTT
CASSSGTGVWELFF
>TRBD2|TRBV15|NA|TRBJ2-5
TGTGCCACCAGCAGGGGGGGGGAGGAGACCCAGTACTTC
CATSRGGEETQYF
>NA|TRBV11-3|NA|TRBJ2-5
TGTGCCAGCAGCCCGTATATAGAGACCCAGTACTTC
CASSPYIETQYF
>NA|TRBV28|NA|TRBJ1-6
TGTGCCAGCAGGTACGGGACACGATCTAGCTCCTATAATTCACCCCTCCACTTT
CASRYGTRSSSYNSPLHF
>NA|TRBV21-1|NA|TRBJ1-4
TGTGCCAGCAGCAAAGCGAGGTTAAAATATGAAAAACTGTTTTTT
CASSKARLKYEKLFF
>NA|TRBV7-3|NA|TRBJ2-1
TGTGCCAGCAGCTTAAAGGCGGGACCGGCCAATGAGCAGTTCTTC
CASSLKAGPANEQFF
>NA|TRBV2|NA|TRBJ2-2
TGTGCCACCGCCTATAATAGGGGCACCGGGGAGCTGTTTTTT
CATAYNRGTGELFF
>TRBD1|TRBV27|NA|TRBJ2-3
TGTGCCAGCAGTCTATGGGACAGTCGCACAGATACGCAGTATTTT
CASSLWDSRTDTQYF
>NA|TRBV27|NA|TRBJ2-3
TGTGCCAGCAGTTTAAGATCCCAGGCAGATACGCAGTATTTT
CASSLRSQADTQYF
>NA|TRBV7-9|NA|TRBJ2-7
TGTGCCTCGAAGGGCCGGGACTACGAGCAGTACTTC
CASKGRDYEQYF
>NA|TRBV19|NA|TRBJ2-7
TGTGCCAGCGGCGTCCCAGGCGCGACCTACGAGCAGTACTTC
CASGVPGATYEQYF
>TRBD2|TRBV6-5|NA|TRBJ2-3
TGTGCCAGCGATAACGTAGCGGGGTCGGCAGATACGCAGTATTTT
CASDNVAGSADTQYF
>TRBD1|TRBV6-1|NA|TRBJ2-1
TGTGCCAGCAGTTTCCGGGACAGGGGTTACAATGAGCAGTTCTTC
CASSFRDRGYNEQFF
>NA|TRBV7-2|NA|TRBJ1-6
TGTGCCAGCGGACCCACAGGGAACAATTCACCCCTCCACTTT
CASGPTGNNSPLHF
>TRBD2|TRBV27|NA|TRBJ2-7
TGTGCCAGCAGTCACCAACCCGGGACTATCTCCTACGAGCAGTACTTC
CASSHQPGTISYEQYF
>NA|TRBV9|once|TRBJ2-7
TGTGCCAGCAGCGTAGCTGTGGGGAGAGGGGGGGACGAGCAGTACTTC
CASSVAVGRGGDEQYF
>NA|TRBV6-6|once|TRBJ2-7
TGTGCCAGCAGTTCCGCGAGACAGTCTTCTTACGAGCAGTACTTC
CASSSARQSSYEQYF
>NA|TRBV28|NA|TRBJ2-1
TGTGCCAGCAGTTTAGAAGAGGGAGATGAGCAGTTCTTC
CASSLEEGDEQFF
>TRBD1|TRBV4-1|few|TRBJ2-1
TGCGCCAGCAGCCAAGCCGCTGGACAGGGGAGCAATGAGCAGTTCTTC
CASSQAAGQGSNEQFF
>TRBD2|TRBV7-9|NA|TRBJ2-1
TGTGCCAGCAGCTTACTTAACCAGGGACTATCCTACAATGAGCAGTTCTTC
CASSLLNQGLSYNEQFF
>NA|TRBV18|NA|TRBJ2-7
TGTGCCAGCTCATATGCAGGGGGAAATCGATTTGACCGCGCGGGGAACTACGAGCAGTACTTC
CASSYAGGNRFDRAGNYEQYF
>NA|TRBV5-1|NA|TRBJ1-6
TGCGCCAGCAGCGTGACCCGGGAGGATAATTCACCCCTCCACTTT
CASSVTREDNSPLHF
>TRBD1|TRBV18|few|TRBJ1-5
TGTGCCAGCTCTCCGGGACAGGTAAATCAGCCCCAGCATTTT
CASSPGQVNQPQHF
>TRBD1|TRBV18|few|TRBJ1-1
TGTGCCAGCTCGCAGACAGGGGGTACTGAAGCTTTCTTT
CASSQTGGTEAFF
>TRBD2|TRBV7-9|few|TRBJ2-7
TGTGCCAGCAGTCTCGGGACTAGACCCTACGAGCAGTACTTC
CASSLGTRPYEQYF
>NA|TRBV7-2|few|TRBJ1-5
TGTGCCAGCAGCTTAATGGCAGGGGACCATCAGCCCCAGCATTTT
CASSLMAGDHQPQHF
>TRBD1|TRBV30|NA|TRBJ1-3
TGTGCCTGGAGTGTACTGGGGGACAGAGCAAACTCTGGAAACACCATATATTTT
CAWSVLGDRANSGNTIYF
>NA|TRBV6-5|NA|TRBJ2-2
TGTGCCAGCAGTTATCTCGGAGCCGGGGAGCTGTTTTTT
CASSYLGAGELFF
>NA|TRBV5-1|NA|TRBJ2-7
TGCGCCAGCAGCTGGGGCCAGGGATACGAGCAGTACTTC
CASSWGQGYEQYF
>TRBD1|TRBV4-1|NA|TRBJ1-2
TGCGCCAGCAGCCAAGTAACAGGGGGCTTCATTGGCTACACCTTC
CASSQVTGGFIGYTF
>NA|TRBV7-2|NA|TRBJ2-1
TGTGCCAGCAGCTTAGAAGCGCGGTCCTACAATGAGCAGTTCTTC
CASSLEARSYNEQFF
>NA|TRBV5-6|NA|TRBJ2-5
TGTGCCAGCAGCCGTCCGGGGACCCAGTACTTC
CASSRPGTQYF
>TRBD2|TRBV30|NA|TRBJ2-7
TGTGCCTGGAGGGCTAGCGGGACTTACGAGCAGTACTTC
CAWRASGTYEQYF
>NA|TRBV27|NA|TRBJ2-5
TGTGCCAGCAGCCCGATAGCCCCGGGAGAGACCCAGTACTTC
CASSPIAPGETQYF
>TRBD2|TRBV7-9|few|TRBJ2-5
TGTGCCAGCAGCTTAGCGAAGGGACTATTCCAAGAGACCCAGTACTTC
CASSLAKGLFQETQYF
>NA|TRBV15|NA|TRBJ2-6
TGTGCCACCAGCAGAGATTTGGGACAAACTAGCTCTGGGGCCAACGTCCTGACTTTC
CATSRDLGQTSSGANVLTF
>NA|TRBV9|once|TRBJ1-1
TGTGCCAGCAGCGTTGACAGGATGAACACTGAAGCTTTCTTT
CASSVDRMNTEAFF
>NA|TRBV27|NA|TRBJ1-5
TGTGCCAGCAGTCCCGGCCCAGGGCGAGGCAATCAGCCCCAGCATTTT
CASSPGPGRGNQPQHF
>TRBD1|TRBV30|NA|TRBJ2-3
TGTGCCTGGAGTACCCGGGACAGGGGGCTTGTACACACAGATACGCAGTATTTT
CAWSTRDRGLVHTDTQYF
>NA|TRBV7-9|NA|TRBJ2-2
TGTGCCAGCAGCTTGTCCGCGGGATCTTCTGGGGAGCTGTTTTTT
CASSLSAGSSGELFF
>TRBD1|TRBV30|NA|TRBJ1-1
TGTGCCTGGATAAGGGGGCTCACTGAAGCTTTCTTT
CAWIRGLTEAFF
>NA|TRBV7-9|few|TRBJ1-6
TGTGCCAGCCGGCCTACAGGGCCGGGATCACCCCTCCACTTT
CASRPTGPGSPLHF
>NA|TRBV6-1|NA|TRBJ2-5
TGTGCCACCCTCTCGGACAGCCCCCAAGAGACCCAGTACTTC
CATLSDSPQETQYF
>TRBD2|TRBV7-2|NA|TRBJ2-3
TGTGCCAGCAGCTTAGGACTAGCGGGGTCCGCCCAGGTCACAGATACGCAGTATTTT
CASSLGLAGSAQVTDTQYF
>NA|TRBV28|NA|TRBJ2-7
TGTGCCAGCAACCCTGGCGGGACTCTACACTACGAGCAGTACTTC
CASNPGGTLHYEQYF
>NA|TRBV28|NA|TRBJ1-1
TGTGCCAGCAGTGTTCAGGAACCCAACACTGAAGCTTTCTTT
CASSVQEPNTEAFF
>NA|TRBV7-9|NA|TRBJ1-2
TGTGCCAGCAGTTCCCCCTCGCCGAGCGACTATGGCTACACCTTC
CASSSPSPSDYGYTF
>TRBD2|TRBV19|NA|TRBJ2-5
TGTGCCAGTAGTTTCGGTTTAGCGGGGATAGAGACCCAGTACTTC
CASSFGLAGIETQYF
>TRBD2|TRBV23-1|once|TRBJ2-3
TGCGCCAGCAGTCAACCCCGGACTAGCGGGTTATCAGATACGCAGTATTTT
CASSQPRTSGLSDTQYF
>TRBD2|TRBV28|once|TRBJ2-7
TGTGCCAGCAGTTTACTAGCGGGTTCCTACGAGCAGTACTTC
CASSLLAGSYEQYF
>NA|TRBV7-9|NA|TRBJ1-6
TGTGCCAGCAGCTTAGTTCCGAGAGCCAAGAACAATTCACCCCTCCACTTT
CASSLVPRAKNNSPLHF
>NA|TRBV19|NA|TRBJ1-2
TGTGCCAGTAGTATAGGGCCGGGCTACACCTTC
CASSIGPGYTF
>TRBD1|TRBV9|NA|TRBJ1-6
TGTGCCAGCAGCCAGGGGGGTTGGAATTCACCCCTCCACTTT
CASSQGGWNSPLHF
>NA|TRBV6-5|NA|TRBJ2-3
TGTGCCAGTTCCCCCGGGGATACGCAGTATTTT
CASSPGDTQYF